This TCR beta chain derives from a study of glioma-infiltrating T cells after dendritic cell vaccination. The time point: after dendritic cell vaccination, including at tumor progression/relapse. Germline V gene sequence: CDR1 SGHTA, CDR2 FQGTGA. The ends were cut back, 8 bases at V and 1 base at J, with 11 bases in the middle. This CDR3 comprises 13 residues. The immunoSEQ assay amplified TCRB CDR3 from up to roughly 2 ug DNA. Repertoires were generated with immunoSEQ multiplex PCR, while TCRdb's copy carries only in-frame clones and drops some. Of 85,000 or so clones in the sample, 85% were seen once.

The clonotype was recovered from a human donor with glioblastoma. Sequenced material: blood, taken after dendritic cell vaccination. The chain couples TRBV7-3 to TRBJ1-1, with D possibly being TRBD1 (6 bases). In nucleotides, the CDR3 is TGTGCCAGCGGCGAGGGACAGAACACTGAAGCTTTCTTT. Translated, it gives CASGEGQNTEAFF.